The clone carrying this T cell receptor beta chain was recorded many times. This specimen comes from a study of read filtering for tumor transcriptome and immune sequencing. From 300 to 400 ng of RNA, a library with molecular barcoded alpha/delta and beta/gamma adaptors was made. TCRdb itself ran the reads through MiXCR, one entry per CDR3 protein. The sample contains 19,000 or so distinct CDR3 sequences, more than 20% of which appear only once. Trimming cost V 0 bases and J 2 bases, with 8 bases left between them. The CDR3 extends over 16 amino acids. Germline V lookup: CDR1 LGHNA, CDR2 YSLEER. The rearrangement joins TRBV4-3 to TRBJ2-6; possibly TRBD1 for D (6 bases). Sequencing was done on a sample of a population of CD138-negative cells sorted from bone marrow. This sequence was found in a donor aged 40 or over with multiple myeloma. CDR3 sequence: CASSQDEGAGANVLTF. CDR3 coding DNA: TGCGCCAGCAGCCAAGATGAGGGGGCTGGGGCCAACGTCCTGACTTTC.